These 22 T cell receptor beta chains were sequenced from one sample in a study of blood T cell repertoires in COVID-19. TCRdb's copy holds only in-frame clones and misses some; the assay was immunoSEQ multiplex PCR. The sample holds 78,000 or so clones, about 85% seen once. Sequencing input: peripheral blood. The source of these receptors is a human donor in a cohort sampled during active COVID-19.

This sequence joins TRBV5-1 and TRBJ1-2; 8 bases line up with TRBD1. This CDR3 region has 14 residues. V shed 0 bases, J shed 4 bases, and the junction held 2 bases outside the gene matches. Germline V gene data show CDR1 as SGHRS and CDR2 as YFSETQ. CDR3 protein: CASSLEDRVYGYTF. CDR3 sequence (DNA): TGCGCCAGCAGCTTGGAGGACAGGGTCTATGGCTACACCTTC. Full variable domain (remainder filled in from reference TRBV5-1 and TRBJ1-2): KAGVTQTPRYLIKTRGQQVTLSCSPISGHRSVSWYQQTPGQGLQFLFEYFSETQRNKGNFPGRFSGRQFSNSRSEMNVSTLELGDSALYLCASSLEDRVYGYTFGSGTRLTVV.

The chain is built from TRBV4-1 and TRBJ1-6; tentative D call: TRBD1 (6 bases). CDR1 and CDR2 (germline): MGHRA, YSYEKL. Trimming shortened V by 0 bases and J by 3 bases, and 15 bases separated the two germline ends. This CDR3 has 18 residues. CDR3 loop: CASSQEGGDSNYNSPLHF. The CDR3 DNA sequence: TGCGCCAGCAGCCAAGAAGGGGGAGACAGCAACTATAATTCACCCCTCCACTTT.

V gene TRBV2 combines with J gene TRBJ2-1; 9 nucleotides align to TRBD1. The CDR3 has 14 residues. With 7 bases clipped from V and 5 bases from J, the junction kept 6 bases outside the gene matches. Germline CDR1 and CDR2: SNHLY and FYNNEI. The CDR3 sequence is CASTPGQGNNEQFF. The CDR3 DNA reads TGTGCCAGCACCCCGGGACAGGGAAACAATGAGCAGTTCTTC.

The CDR3 DNA follows: TGTGCCATCAGTGACCAGGGCGGAAGGAATGGCTACACCTTC. Encoded protein: CAISDQGGRNGYTF. The chain employs TRBV10-3 and TRBJ1-2; the D gene is possibly TRBD1 (5 bases). In germline, CDR1 is ENHRY, CDR2 SYGVKD. The V end lost 3 bases, the J end lost 6 bases, and 14 bases lay between the germline ends. This CDR3 spans 14 amino acids.

The V and J genes are TRBV5-1 and TRBJ2-1; 8 bases fit TRBD1. With V trimmed by 0 bases and J by 14 bases, 4 bases remained unmatched. Germline V gene sequence: CDR1 SGHRS, CDR2 YFSETQ. The CDR3 contains 12 residues. CDR3 sequence reads: CASSLGQGAEFF. For the CDR3, the DNA is TGCGCCAGCAGCTTGGGGCAGGGGGCGGAGTTCTTC.

The DNA for the CDR3 is TGTGCCAGCAGCCGAGGGCCAGGTGACTACGAGCAGTACTTC. This encodes CASSRGPGDYEQYF. V gene TRBV7-9 combines with J gene TRBJ2-7; possibly TRBD2 for D (5 bases). Trimming left V 5 bases short and J 3 bases short, with 14 bases between. CDR3 size: 14 residues. CDR1 SEHNR and CDR2 FQNEAQ come from the germline V gene (reference sequence).

This clone was counted between two and nine times. V and J are TRBV9 and TRBJ2-5; 7 bases are a match to TRBD2. The J segment lost 5 bases and the V segment lost 0 bases, leaving 7 bases of the junction unmatched. The CDR3 has 15 residues. Germline V CDR1 and CDR2: SGDLS, YYNGEE. Here the CDR3 DNA reads TGTGCCAGCAGCGTAGGAAACGTGGGGGGGGAGACCCAGTACTTC. Protein sequence: CASSVGNVGGETQYF.

J is TRBJ1-2 and V is TRBV18; D is unresolved. There are 13 residues in the CDR3. V lost 0 bases to trimming and J lost 8 bases, with 10 bases between them. CDR1 and CDR2 from the germline V gene are KGHSH and LQKENI. The CDR3 here is CASSPPQPGGYTF. The CDR3 nucleotides read TGTGCCAGCTCACCACCCCAGCCGGGAGGCTACACCTTC.

The gene calls are TRBV4-1 and TRBJ2-3; no firm D call. V was trimmed by 2 bases and J by 4 bases, leaving 7 bases between them. This CDR3 comprises 13 residues. The germline CDR1 and CDR2 sequences are MGHRA and YSYEKL. This chain's CDR3 is CASSQLAPDTQYF. CDR3 coding DNA: TGCGCCAGCAGCCAATTAGCCCCAGATACGCAGTATTTT.

Details on this clone: Other DNA variants within this sample encode the same CDR3. The CDR3 loop reads CASRVRDRGYNEQFF. As DNA, the CDR3 is TGTGCCAGCAGAGTCCGGGACAGGGGATACAATGAGCAGTTCTTC. The chain uses TRBV2 and TRBJ2-1; 10 positions match TRBD1. This CDR3 contains 15 residues. From germline, CDR1 is SNHLY and CDR2 FYNNEI. Germline trimming cut 6 bases from V and 4 bases from J; bases unmatched to any gene: 6. Full variable domain (outside the CDR3, taken from reference TRBV2 and TRBJ2-1): EPEVTQTPSHQVTQMGQEVILRCVPISNHLYFYWYRQILGQKVEFLVSFYNNEISEKSEIFDDQFSVERPDGSNFTLKIRSTKLEDSAMYFCASRVRDRGYNEQFFGPGTRLTVL.

In its sample, this clone was seen many times. The V gene is TRBV7-9, the J gene TRBJ2-3; D not resolved. The V gene's germline CDR1 is SEHNR and CDR2 FQNEAQ (reference sequence). V was clipped by 8 bases and J by 1 base, with 7 bases between them. The CDR3 is 12 amino acids. This chain's CDR3 is CASETGTDTQYF. The CDR3 DNA reads as TGTGCCAGCGAAACGGGCACAGATACGCAGTATTTT.

As for this clone: Other DNA sequences from this sample encode an identical CDR3 as well. The chain combines TRBV9 with TRBJ1-1; no clear D gene. V was pared by 2 bases and J by 4 bases, with 9 bases between. This CDR3 spans 13 amino acids. The germline V gene encodes CDR1 SGDLS and CDR2 YYNGEE. CDR3 DNA: TGTGCCAGCAGCGTCAGGAGCGGCACTGAAGCTTTCTTT. Translating gives CASSVRSGTEAFF.

The rearrangement links TRBV7-2 to TRBJ2-7, with TRBD1 identical over 7 bases. V shed 1 base, J shed 4 bases, and the junction held 7 bases outside the gene matches. The CDR3 contains 15 residues. Germline V gives CDR1 SGHTA, CDR2 FQGNSA. CDR3 protein: CASSLVGTDPYEQYF. In DNA, the CDR3 is TGTGCCAGCAGCTTAGTGGGGACAGATCCATACGAGCAGTACTTC.

This chain uses TRBV28 with TRBJ1-2; a possible D gene is TRBD1 (6 bases). The ends were cut back, 2 bases at V and 4 bases at J, with 14 bases in the middle. This CDR3 spans 15 amino acids. Germline V gives CDR1 MDHEN, CDR2 SYDVKM. CDR3 loop: CASSLAGDLSYGYTF. DNA for the CDR3: TGTGCCAGCAGTTTAGCAGGGGATCTTAGCTATGGCTACACCTTC.

The rearrangement joins TRBV30 to TRBJ1-5; D unresolved. The germline V and J ends were trimmed by 3 bases and 2 bases, with 11 bases remaining between them. The germline CDR1 and CDR2 sequences are GTSNPN and SVGIG (reference sequence). The CDR3 has 14 residues. CDR3 DNA sequence: TGTGCCTGGAGCGACGGGAAGGGCAATCAGCCCCAGCATTTT. Its protein is CAWSDGKGNQPQHF.

The rearrangement links TRBV5-1 to TRBJ2-1; TRBD2 aligns across 7 bases. Unmatched junction bases numbered 4, after V lost 0 bases and J lost 7 bases. Per germline, CDR1 SGHRS and CDR2 YFSETQ. This CDR3 region has 14 residues. The CDR3 here is CASSLAGGGNEQFF. CDR3 coding DNA: TGCGCCAGCAGCTTGGCGGGGGGAGGAAATGAGCAGTTCTTC.

V is TRBV5-1 and J is TRBJ2-1; D perhaps matches TRBD1 (6 bases). The CDR3 has 14 residues. The germline gives CDR1 SGHRS, CDR2 YFSETQ. With 6 bases removed from V and 5 bases from J, the gap between germline ends came to 15 bases. This chain's CDR3 is CASNQDSYNNEQFF. DNA for the CDR3: TGCGCCAGCAATCAGGACAGTTATAACAATGAGCAGTTCTTC.

A single count supports this clone. The chain couples TRBV6-5 to TRBJ2-3; TRBD1 matches at 8 bases. Germline V gene lookup returns CDR1 MNHEY and CDR2 SVGAGI. This CDR3 has 15 amino acids. The ends lost 7 bases at V and 3 bases at J; junction bases unmatched: 9. CDR3 residues: CASNRGQGSTDTQYF. The CDR3 DNA follows: TGTGCCAGCAACCGTGGACAGGGAAGTACAGATACGCAGTATTTT.

Here the CDR3 DNA reads TGTGCCATCAGTGCAAAGGGGAATGAAAAACTGTTTTTT. It translates to CAISAKGNEKLFF. The gene calls are TRBV10-3 and TRBJ1-4; possibly TRBD1 for D (5 bases). The CDR3 extends over 13 amino acids. Trimming pared 4 bases from V and 5 bases from J, leaving 8 bases between. Per the germline V gene, CDR1 is ENHRY and CDR2 is SYGVKD.

The chain carries TRBV4-1 and TRBJ2-2; D unclear. The germline V and J ends were trimmed by 3 bases and 0 bases, with 8 bases remaining between them. Germline CDR1 is MGHRA and CDR2 is YSYEKL. The CDR3 loop spans 15 amino acids. The CDR3 bases are TGCGCCAGCAGCCACCCCGCGGCGAACACCGGGGAGCTGTTTTTT. Its translation: CASSHPAANTGELFF.

The CDR3 sequence is CASSLAAGAAYNEQFF. Here the CDR3 DNA reads TGCGCCAGCAGCTTGGCCGCGGGAGCCGCCTACAATGAGCAGTTCTTC. The chain recombines TRBV5-1 with TRBJ2-1; 7 bases are a match to TRBD2. Germline V gene lookup returns CDR1 SGHRS and CDR2 YFSETQ. This CDR3 spans 16 amino acids. V was clipped by 0 bases and J by 2 bases; unmatched bases: 5.

The chain uses TRBV28 and TRBJ1-1, with 9 positions matching TRBD1. V shed 7 bases, J shed 6 bases, and the junction held 9 bases outside the gene matches. The CDR3 has 14 amino acids. In germline, CDR1 is MDHEN, CDR2 SYDVKM. The CDR3 DNA reads TGTGCCAGCACCGAAGGGACAGGGAGGGCTGAAGCTTTCTTT. Translated: CASTEGTGRAEAFF.